The source of this T cell receptor beta chain is a study of T cell responses to AZD1222 COVID-19 vaccine (dated by TCRdb to the early 2020s). Concerning the study at large: AZD1222 recipients whose second dose came at about 4 weeks and those whose second dose came at about 12 weeks were combined into one group, since spike-specific TCR depth and breadth did not differ between the two schedules. TCR sequencing covered fewer than 250 trial participants: roughly 200 given two doses of AZD1222 and some 25 given two doses of MenACWY control vaccine. Trial participants were enrolled into age subgroups of 18-55, 56-69 and 70-plus years, which contained approximately 150, 28 and 58 TCR-sequenced participants, respectively.

CDR1 SEHNR and CDR2 FQNEAQ are derived from the germline V gene (reference sequence). The CDR3 runs 14 amino acids, cysteine and phenylalanine included. The kept DNA is CDR3 alone, 42 bases in frame from the first base. Cut back by 5 bases and 1 base, the V and J ends lie 11 bases apart. With regard to this clone: The specificity of this receptor is unknown. Base-call qualities are not available, and no considerably larger clone is one nucleotide away.

The time point label for this specimen denotes: baseline before first vaccination. The vaccinee samples were drawn from two UK trials, COV001 and COV002, one of which was a single-blind randomized controlled phase 2/3 trial testing AZD1222 (ChAdOx1 nCoV-19) in healthy adults. For TCRbeta chain sequencing, PBMC samples from trial participants were taken at day 0 and at day 28 after the second dose. The CDR3 regions of human TCRbeta chains were analyzed by immunosequencing. From the authors' description of their analysis: TCRs in the repertoires were matched against a reference library of SARS-CoV-2-specific TCRs that had been generated with the MIRA antigen-specificity platform. Breadth was defined as the fraction of unique TCRs that were SARS-CoV-2-associated, and depth was defined as the fraction of total T cells that were SARS-CoV-2-associated. Using the MIRA data, every spike-specific TCR was mapped to the spike region that the TCR reacted to and assigned to either a CD4 or a CD8 class. Log10-transformed breadth and depth values were compared by one-way ANOVA with Sidak's multiple comparisons tests. Drawn from immuneACCESS, this table holds only the in-frame rearrangements with V and J called that TCRdb kept. Clones are partly lost; checked studies trace under half to an unresolved V gene and leave the rest unexplained. The DNA gave D and trimming, while V, J and clone size come from that table. The sample profile shows over 120,000 clones; approximately 93% of them were found once. Approximately 5% of the sample lies in the top ten.

What the study reported, not specific to this receptor: Conclusions about previously exposed vaccinees were limited because only six AZD1222 recipients were SARS-CoV-2 seropositive at baseline. In the small 56-69-year group, the increase in depth fell short of significance, most likely because of low power. A significant rise in spike-specific TCR breadth and depth was observed after two AZD1222 doses relative to day 0 and relative to MenACWY recipients. Most participants were white British and females outnumbered males, and the authors suggested that clonal diversity may have been underestimated. Because no samples from the day 14 peak response were available, repertoires could be characterized only after the peak T cell response. Reportedly, close to half of the unique spike-specific TCRs recognized epitopes lying outside the regions that are mutated in the B.1.351 and B.1.1.7 variants. The whole spike protein was spanned by vaccine-associated CD4 TCRs, and dominant responses were seen in regions 160-218 and 743-854.

The chain joins TRBV7-9 to TRBJ1-1, and possibly TRBD1, on 6 matching bases. The TCR sequence derives from an adult in good health. The material was peripheral blood, obtained on day 0 of AZD1222 vaccination. CDR3 region: CASSALTGNTEAFF. The DNA sequence is TGTGCCAGCAGCGCCCTGACAGGGAACACTGAAGCTTTCTTT.